The sequence of this T cell receptor (beta chain) was determined in a study of cytomegalovirus exposure and HLA in healthy donors. Primers included in the PCR were 60 Vbeta and 13 Jbeta primers. The repertoire was sequenced with immunoSEQ multiplex PCR; TCRdb's copy has only in-frame clones and lacks some. The table shows 200,000 or so clones, with about 90% occurring only once. Study results and limitations: TCR beta V- and J-gene trimming was later associated with a missense DCLRE1C variant.

Worth noting for this clone: Its antigen is currently unknown.

Sequenced: PBMCs. The clonotype comes from a girl less than two years old in good health and CMV-seronegative.

The chain's CDR3 is CASSDVGANRGMNTEAFF. CDR3 in DNA: TGTGCCAGCAGTGATGTAGGAGCTAACAGGGGCATGAACACTGAAGCTTTCTTT. J is TRBJ1-1 and V is TRBV6-4; 7 bases map to TRBD1. The J segment lost 0 bases and the V segment lost 3 bases, leaving 13 bases of the junction unmatched. From germline, CDR1 is MRHNA and CDR2 SNTAGT. The CDR3 spans 18 residues.